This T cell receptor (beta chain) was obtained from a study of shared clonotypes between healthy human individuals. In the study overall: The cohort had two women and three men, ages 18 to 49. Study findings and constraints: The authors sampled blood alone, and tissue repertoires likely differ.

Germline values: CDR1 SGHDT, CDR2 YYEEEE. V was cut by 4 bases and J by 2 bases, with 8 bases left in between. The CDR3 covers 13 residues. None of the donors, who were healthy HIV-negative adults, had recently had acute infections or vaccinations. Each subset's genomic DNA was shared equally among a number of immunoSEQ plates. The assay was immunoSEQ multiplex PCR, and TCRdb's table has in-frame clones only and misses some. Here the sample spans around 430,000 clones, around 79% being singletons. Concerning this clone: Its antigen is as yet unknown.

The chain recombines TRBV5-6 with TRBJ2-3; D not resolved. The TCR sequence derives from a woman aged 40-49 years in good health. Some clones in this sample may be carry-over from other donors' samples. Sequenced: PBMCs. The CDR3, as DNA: TGTGCCAGCAGCCCCGCCTACACAGATACGCAGTATTTT. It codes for CASSPAYTDTQYF.